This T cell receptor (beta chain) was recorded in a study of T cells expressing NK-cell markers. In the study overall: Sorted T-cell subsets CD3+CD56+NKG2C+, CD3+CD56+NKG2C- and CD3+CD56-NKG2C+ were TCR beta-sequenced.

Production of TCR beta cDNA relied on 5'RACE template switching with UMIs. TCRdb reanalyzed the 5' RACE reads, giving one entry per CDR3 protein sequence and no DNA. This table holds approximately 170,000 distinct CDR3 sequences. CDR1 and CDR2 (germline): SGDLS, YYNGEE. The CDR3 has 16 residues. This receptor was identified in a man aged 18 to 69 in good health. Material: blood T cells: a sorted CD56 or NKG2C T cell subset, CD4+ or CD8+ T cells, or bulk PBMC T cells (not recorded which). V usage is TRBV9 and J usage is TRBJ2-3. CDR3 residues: CASSVEITASTDTQYF. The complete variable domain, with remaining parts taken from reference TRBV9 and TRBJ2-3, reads DSGVTQTPKHLITATGQRVTLRCSPRSGDLSVYWYQQSLDQGLQFLIQYYNGEERAKGNILERFSAQQFPDLHSELNLSSLELGDSALYFCASSVEITASTDTQYFGPGTRLTVL.